This T cell receptor (beta chain) was retrieved from a study of identical twins. There are 16 residues in the CDR3. CDR1 is SEHNR, CDR2 FQNEAQ, per germline (reference sequence). Between the trimmed V and J ends, which lost 1 base and 0 bases, there was a span of 10 bases. Notes on the study in general: Not following the same donors, the study drew its conclusions from cross-sectional statistical analysis.

TCRdb used MiXCR to reprocess the 5' RACE reads, holding one entry per CDR3 protein. The data contain about 210,000 distinct CDR3 sequences, around 10% of them singletons. This clonotype was observed a few times. No antigen is known for it. The chain uses TRBV7-9 and TRBJ1-3, with unresolved D. Sequencing was carried out using memory (CD45RO+) T cells sorted from blood. The sequence was collected from a woman aged 18-29 years in good health. The CDR3 region has the DNA TGTGCCAGCAGCTTAGTAGTACCCTCCTCTGGAAACACCATATATTTT. Its protein is CASSLVVPSSGNTIYF.